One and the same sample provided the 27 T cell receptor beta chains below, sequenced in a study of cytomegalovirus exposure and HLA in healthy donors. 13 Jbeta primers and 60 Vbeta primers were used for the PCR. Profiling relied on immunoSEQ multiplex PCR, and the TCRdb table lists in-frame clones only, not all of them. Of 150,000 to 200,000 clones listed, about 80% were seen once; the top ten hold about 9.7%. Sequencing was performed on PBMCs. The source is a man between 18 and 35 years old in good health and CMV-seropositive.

The CDR3 DNA is TGTGCCAGCAGTCCAGGGGAGGGCAATGAGCAGTTCTTC. The encoded protein is CASSPGEGNEQFF. The chain links TRBV6-4 to TRBJ2-1, with D possibly matching TRBD2 (7 bases). Germline V gives CDR1 MRHNA, CDR2 SNTAGT. The CDR3 is 13 residues long. Trimming took off 5 bases at V and 6 bases at J, with 11 bases between the two ends.

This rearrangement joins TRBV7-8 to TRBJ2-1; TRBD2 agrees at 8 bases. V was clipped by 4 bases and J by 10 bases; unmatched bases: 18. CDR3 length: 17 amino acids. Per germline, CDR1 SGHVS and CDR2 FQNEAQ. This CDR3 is CASSSQVGREGLWEQFF. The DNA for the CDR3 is TGTGCCAGCAGCTCCCAGGTTGGACGGGAGGGCCTCTGGGAGCAGTTCTTC.

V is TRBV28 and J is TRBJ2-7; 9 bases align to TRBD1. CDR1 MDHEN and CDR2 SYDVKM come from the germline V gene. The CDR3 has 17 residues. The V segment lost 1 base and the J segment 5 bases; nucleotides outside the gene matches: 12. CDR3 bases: TGTGCCAGCAGTTTATTACCCGGGGGACAGGGAAGCAACGAGCAGTACTTC. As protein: CASSLLPGGQGSNEQYF.

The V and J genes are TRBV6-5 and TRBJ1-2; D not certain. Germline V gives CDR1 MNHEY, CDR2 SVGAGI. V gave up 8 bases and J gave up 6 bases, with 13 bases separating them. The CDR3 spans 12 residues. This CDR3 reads CASGRGIHGYTF. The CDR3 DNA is TGTGCCAGCGGGAGAGGGATCCATGGCTACACCTTC.

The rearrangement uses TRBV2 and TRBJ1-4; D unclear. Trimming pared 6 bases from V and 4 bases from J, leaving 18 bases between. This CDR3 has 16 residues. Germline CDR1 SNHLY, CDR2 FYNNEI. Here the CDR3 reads CASSPQPRLVNEKLFF. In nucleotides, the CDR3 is TGTGCCAGCAGCCCTCAACCCAGGCTGGTTAATGAAAAACTGTTTTTT.

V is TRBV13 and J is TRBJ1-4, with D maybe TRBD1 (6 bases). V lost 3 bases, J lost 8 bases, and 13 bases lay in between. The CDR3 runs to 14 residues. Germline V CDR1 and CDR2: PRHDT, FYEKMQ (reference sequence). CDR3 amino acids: CASSLWGRKEKLFF. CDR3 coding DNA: TGTGCCAGCAGCTTGTGGGGGCGTAAGGAAAAACTGTTTTTT. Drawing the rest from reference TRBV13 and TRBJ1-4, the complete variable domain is AAGVIQSPRHLIKEKRETATLKCYPIPRHDTVYWYQQGPGQDPQFLISFYEKMQSDKGSIPDRFSAQQFSDYHSELNMSSLELGDSALYFCASSLWGRKEKLFFGSGTQLSVL.

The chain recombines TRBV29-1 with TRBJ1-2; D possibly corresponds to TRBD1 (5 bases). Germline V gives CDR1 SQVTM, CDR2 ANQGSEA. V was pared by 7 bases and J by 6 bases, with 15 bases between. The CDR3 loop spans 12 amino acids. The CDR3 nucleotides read TGCAGCGCGGTTGGGGCTTGGCATGGCTACACCTTC. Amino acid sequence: CSAVGAWHGYTF.

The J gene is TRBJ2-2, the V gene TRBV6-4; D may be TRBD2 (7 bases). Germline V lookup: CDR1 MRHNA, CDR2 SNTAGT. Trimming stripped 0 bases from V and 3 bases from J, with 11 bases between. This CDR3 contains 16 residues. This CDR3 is CASSDSKGGDTGELFF. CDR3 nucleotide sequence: TGTGCCAGCAGTGACTCGAAGGGGGGGGACACCGGGGAGCTGTTTTTT.

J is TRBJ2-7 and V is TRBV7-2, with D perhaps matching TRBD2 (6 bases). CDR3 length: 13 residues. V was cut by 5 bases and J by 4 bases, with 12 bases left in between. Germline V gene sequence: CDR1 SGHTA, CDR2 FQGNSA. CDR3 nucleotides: TGTGCCAGCAGCCTCCGGGACTTTTACGAGCAGTACTTC. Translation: CASSLRDFYEQYF.

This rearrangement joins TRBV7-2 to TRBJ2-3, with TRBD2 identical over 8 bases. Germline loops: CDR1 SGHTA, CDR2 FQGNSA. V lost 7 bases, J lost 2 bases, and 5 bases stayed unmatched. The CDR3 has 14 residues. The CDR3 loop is CASTPSGLTDTQYF. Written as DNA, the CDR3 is TGTGCCAGCACCCCTAGCGGGCTCACAGATACGCAGTATTTT.

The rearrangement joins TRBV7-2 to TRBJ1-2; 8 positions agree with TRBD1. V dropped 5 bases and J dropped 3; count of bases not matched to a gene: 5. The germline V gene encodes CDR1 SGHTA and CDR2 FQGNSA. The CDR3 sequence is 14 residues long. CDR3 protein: CASSRQGLDYGYTF. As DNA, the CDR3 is TGTGCCAGCAGCCGACAGGGGCTGGACTATGGCTACACCTTC.

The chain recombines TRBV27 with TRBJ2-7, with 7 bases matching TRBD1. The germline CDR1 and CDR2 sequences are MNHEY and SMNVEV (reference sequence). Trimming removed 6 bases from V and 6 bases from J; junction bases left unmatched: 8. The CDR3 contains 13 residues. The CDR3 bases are TGTGCCAGCAGCCCATCTCACAGGGGCGAGCAGTACTTC. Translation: CASSPSHRGEQYF.

The CDR3 DNA sequence: TGTGCCAGCCCGAACGACAGGCTTTACTCTGGAAACACCATATATTTT. It is translated as CASPNDRLYSGNTIYF. The chain is built from TRBV6-4 and TRBJ1-3; D may be TRBD1 (6 bases). The CDR3 has 16 amino acids. V lost 8 bases to trimming and J lost 0 bases, with 17 bases between them. Per the germline V gene, CDR1 is MRHNA and CDR2 is SNTAGT.

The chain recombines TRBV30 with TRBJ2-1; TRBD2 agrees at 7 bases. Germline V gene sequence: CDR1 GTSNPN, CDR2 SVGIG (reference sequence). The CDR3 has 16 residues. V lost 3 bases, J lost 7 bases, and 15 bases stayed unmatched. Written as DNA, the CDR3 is TGTGCCTGGAGCGTCGGGGCGGGGGAGGCGGGGAATGAGCAGTTCTTC. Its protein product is CAWSVGAGEAGNEQFF.

CDR3 nucleotides: TGTGCCAGCAGTCTGACCGGAGGGGGCCCTCAGCCCCAGCATTTT. Translating it yields CASSLTGGGPQPQHF. The V call is TRBV27, the J call TRBJ1-5; 7 bases map to TRBD1. CDR1 and CDR2 from the germline V gene are MNHEY and SMNVEV (reference sequence). The CDR3 runs to 15 residues. Trimming cost V 5 bases and J 6 bases; bases outside gene matches: 10.

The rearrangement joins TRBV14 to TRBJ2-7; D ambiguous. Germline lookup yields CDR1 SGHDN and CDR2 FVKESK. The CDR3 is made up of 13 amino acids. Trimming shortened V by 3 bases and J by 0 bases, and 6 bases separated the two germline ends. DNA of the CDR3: TGTGCCAGCAGCCACCTTAGCTCCTACGAGCAGTACTTC. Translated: CASSHLSSYEQYF.

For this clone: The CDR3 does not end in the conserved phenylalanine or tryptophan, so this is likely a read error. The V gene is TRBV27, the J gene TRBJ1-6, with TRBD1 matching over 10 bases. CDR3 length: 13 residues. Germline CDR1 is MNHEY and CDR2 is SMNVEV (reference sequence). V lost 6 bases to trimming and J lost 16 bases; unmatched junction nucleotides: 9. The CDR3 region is CASSHRTGGSLHL. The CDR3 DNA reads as TGTGCCAGCAGCCATCGGACAGGGGGATCTCTCCACCTT.

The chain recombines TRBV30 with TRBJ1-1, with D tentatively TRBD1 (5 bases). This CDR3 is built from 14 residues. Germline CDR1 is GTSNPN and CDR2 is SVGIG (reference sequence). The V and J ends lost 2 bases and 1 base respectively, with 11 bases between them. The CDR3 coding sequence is TGTGCCTGGAGTTTAGGGCAGGGGAACACTGAAGCTTTCTTT. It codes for CAWSLGQGNTEAFF. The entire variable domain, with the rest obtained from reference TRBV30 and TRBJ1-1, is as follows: SQTIHQWPATLVQPVGSPLSLECTVEGTSNPNLYWYRQAAGRGLQLLFYSVGIGQISSEVPQNLSASRPQDRQFILSSKKLLLSDSGFYLCAWSLGQGNTEAFFGQGTRLTVV.

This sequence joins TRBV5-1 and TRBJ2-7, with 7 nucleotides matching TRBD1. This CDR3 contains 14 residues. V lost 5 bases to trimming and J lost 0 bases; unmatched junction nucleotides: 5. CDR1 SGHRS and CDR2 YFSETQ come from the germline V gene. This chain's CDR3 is CASRWGQTSYEQYF. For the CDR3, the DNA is TGCGCCAGCAGGTGGGGACAGACCTCCTACGAGCAGTACTTC.

CDR3 amino acids: CASPDRENYEQYF. Written as DNA, the CDR3 is TGTGCCAGCCCGGACAGGGAAAACTACGAGCAGTACTTC. The rearrangement links TRBV21-1 to TRBJ2-7; TRBD1 was called by the table and not checked on the DNA. TRBV21-1 is an annotated pseudogene. The CDR3 is 13 residues long.

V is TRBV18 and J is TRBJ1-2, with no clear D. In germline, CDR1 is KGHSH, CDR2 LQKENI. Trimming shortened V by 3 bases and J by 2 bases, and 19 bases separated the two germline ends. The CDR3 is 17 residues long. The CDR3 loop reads CASSPPRRGNGNYGYTF. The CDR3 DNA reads TGTGCCAGCTCACCGCCTCGGCGGGGTAATGGAAACTATGGCTACACCTTC.

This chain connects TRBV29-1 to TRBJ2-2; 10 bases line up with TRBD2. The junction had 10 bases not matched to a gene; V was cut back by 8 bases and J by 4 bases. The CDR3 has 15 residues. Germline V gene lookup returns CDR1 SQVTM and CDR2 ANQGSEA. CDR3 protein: CSLIAGGPITGELFF. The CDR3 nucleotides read TGCAGCCTCATAGCGGGAGGCCCCATCACCGGGGAGCTGTTTTTT.

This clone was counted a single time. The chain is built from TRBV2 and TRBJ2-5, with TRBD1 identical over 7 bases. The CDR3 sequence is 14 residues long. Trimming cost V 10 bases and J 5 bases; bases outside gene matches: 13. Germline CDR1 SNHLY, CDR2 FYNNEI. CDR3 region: CATHPEDRMETQYF. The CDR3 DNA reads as TGTGCCACCCACCCAGAGGACAGGATGGAGACCCAGTACTTC.

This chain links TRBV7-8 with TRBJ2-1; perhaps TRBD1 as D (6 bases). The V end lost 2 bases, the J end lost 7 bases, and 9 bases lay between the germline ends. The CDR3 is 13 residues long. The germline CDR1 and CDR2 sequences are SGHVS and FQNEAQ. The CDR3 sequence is CASSLQGSNEQFF. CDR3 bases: TGTGCCAGCAGCTTACAGGGGTCGAATGAGCAGTTCTTC.

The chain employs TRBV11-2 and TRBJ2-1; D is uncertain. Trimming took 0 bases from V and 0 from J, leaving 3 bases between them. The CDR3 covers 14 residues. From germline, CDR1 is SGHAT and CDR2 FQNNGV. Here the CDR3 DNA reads TGTGCCAGCAGCTTAGATCTCTCCTACAATGAGCAGTTCTTC. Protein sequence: CASSLDLSYNEQFF. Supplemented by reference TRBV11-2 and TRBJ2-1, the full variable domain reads EAGVAQSPRYKIIEKRQSVAFWCNPISGHATLYWYQQILGQGPKLLIQFQNNGVVDDSQLPKDRFSAERLKGVDSTLKIQPAKLEDSAVYLCASSLDLSYNEQFFGPGTRLTVL.

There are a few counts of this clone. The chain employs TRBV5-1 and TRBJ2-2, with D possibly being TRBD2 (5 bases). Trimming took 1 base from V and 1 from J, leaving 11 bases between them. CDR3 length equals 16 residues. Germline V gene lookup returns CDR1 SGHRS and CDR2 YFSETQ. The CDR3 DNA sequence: TGCGCCAGCAGCTTGAATGGGGAGATGAACACCGGGGAGCTGTTTTTT. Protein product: CASSLNGEMNTGELFF.

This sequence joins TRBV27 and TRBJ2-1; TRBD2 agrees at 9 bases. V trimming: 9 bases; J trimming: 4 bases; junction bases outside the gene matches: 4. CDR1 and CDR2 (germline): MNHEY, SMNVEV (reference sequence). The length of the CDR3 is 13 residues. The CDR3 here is CASAGGIYNEQFF. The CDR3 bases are TGTGCCAGTGCGGGAGGGATATACAATGAGCAGTTCTTC.